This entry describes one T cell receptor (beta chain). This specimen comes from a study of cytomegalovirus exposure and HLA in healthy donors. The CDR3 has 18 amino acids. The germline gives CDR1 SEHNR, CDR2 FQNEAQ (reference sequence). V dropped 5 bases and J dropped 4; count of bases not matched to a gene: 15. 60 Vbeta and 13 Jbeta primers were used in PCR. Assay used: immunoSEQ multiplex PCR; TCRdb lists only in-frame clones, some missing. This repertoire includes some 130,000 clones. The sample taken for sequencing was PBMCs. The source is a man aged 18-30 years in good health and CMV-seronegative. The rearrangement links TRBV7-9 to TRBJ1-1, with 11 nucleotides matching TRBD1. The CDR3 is CASSPGKGQGARSTEAFF. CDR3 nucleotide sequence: TGTGCCAGCAGCCCCGGGAAAGGACAGGGGGCTCGGAGCACTGAAGCTTTCTTT.